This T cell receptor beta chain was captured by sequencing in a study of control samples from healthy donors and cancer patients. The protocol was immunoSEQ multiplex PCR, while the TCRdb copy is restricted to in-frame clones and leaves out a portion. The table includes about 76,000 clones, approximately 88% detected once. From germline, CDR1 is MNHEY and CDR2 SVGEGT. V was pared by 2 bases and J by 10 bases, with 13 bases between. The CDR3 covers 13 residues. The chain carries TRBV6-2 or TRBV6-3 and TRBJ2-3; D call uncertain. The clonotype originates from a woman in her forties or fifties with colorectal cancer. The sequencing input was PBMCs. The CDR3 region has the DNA TGTGCCAGCAGTTACCCCTCCCTAGTACCGCAGTATTTT. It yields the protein CASSYPSLVPQYF.